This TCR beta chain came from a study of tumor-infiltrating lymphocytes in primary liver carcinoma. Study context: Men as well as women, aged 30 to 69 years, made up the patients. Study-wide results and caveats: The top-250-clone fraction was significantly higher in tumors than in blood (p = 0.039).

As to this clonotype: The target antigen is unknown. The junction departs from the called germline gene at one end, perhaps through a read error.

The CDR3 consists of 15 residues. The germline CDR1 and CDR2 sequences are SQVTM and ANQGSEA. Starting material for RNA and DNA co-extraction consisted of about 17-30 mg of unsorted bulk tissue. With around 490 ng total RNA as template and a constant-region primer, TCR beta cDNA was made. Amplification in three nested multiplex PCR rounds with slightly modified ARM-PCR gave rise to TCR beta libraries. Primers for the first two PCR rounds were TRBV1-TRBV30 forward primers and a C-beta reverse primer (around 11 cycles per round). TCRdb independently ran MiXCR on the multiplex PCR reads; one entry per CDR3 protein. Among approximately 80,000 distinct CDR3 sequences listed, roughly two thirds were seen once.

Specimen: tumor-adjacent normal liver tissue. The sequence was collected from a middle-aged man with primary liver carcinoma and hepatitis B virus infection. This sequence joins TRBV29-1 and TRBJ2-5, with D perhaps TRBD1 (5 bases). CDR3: CSVEADKGRTETQYF. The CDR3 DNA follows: TGCAGCGTTGAAGCGGACAAGGGGCGAACAGAGACCCAATACTTC.